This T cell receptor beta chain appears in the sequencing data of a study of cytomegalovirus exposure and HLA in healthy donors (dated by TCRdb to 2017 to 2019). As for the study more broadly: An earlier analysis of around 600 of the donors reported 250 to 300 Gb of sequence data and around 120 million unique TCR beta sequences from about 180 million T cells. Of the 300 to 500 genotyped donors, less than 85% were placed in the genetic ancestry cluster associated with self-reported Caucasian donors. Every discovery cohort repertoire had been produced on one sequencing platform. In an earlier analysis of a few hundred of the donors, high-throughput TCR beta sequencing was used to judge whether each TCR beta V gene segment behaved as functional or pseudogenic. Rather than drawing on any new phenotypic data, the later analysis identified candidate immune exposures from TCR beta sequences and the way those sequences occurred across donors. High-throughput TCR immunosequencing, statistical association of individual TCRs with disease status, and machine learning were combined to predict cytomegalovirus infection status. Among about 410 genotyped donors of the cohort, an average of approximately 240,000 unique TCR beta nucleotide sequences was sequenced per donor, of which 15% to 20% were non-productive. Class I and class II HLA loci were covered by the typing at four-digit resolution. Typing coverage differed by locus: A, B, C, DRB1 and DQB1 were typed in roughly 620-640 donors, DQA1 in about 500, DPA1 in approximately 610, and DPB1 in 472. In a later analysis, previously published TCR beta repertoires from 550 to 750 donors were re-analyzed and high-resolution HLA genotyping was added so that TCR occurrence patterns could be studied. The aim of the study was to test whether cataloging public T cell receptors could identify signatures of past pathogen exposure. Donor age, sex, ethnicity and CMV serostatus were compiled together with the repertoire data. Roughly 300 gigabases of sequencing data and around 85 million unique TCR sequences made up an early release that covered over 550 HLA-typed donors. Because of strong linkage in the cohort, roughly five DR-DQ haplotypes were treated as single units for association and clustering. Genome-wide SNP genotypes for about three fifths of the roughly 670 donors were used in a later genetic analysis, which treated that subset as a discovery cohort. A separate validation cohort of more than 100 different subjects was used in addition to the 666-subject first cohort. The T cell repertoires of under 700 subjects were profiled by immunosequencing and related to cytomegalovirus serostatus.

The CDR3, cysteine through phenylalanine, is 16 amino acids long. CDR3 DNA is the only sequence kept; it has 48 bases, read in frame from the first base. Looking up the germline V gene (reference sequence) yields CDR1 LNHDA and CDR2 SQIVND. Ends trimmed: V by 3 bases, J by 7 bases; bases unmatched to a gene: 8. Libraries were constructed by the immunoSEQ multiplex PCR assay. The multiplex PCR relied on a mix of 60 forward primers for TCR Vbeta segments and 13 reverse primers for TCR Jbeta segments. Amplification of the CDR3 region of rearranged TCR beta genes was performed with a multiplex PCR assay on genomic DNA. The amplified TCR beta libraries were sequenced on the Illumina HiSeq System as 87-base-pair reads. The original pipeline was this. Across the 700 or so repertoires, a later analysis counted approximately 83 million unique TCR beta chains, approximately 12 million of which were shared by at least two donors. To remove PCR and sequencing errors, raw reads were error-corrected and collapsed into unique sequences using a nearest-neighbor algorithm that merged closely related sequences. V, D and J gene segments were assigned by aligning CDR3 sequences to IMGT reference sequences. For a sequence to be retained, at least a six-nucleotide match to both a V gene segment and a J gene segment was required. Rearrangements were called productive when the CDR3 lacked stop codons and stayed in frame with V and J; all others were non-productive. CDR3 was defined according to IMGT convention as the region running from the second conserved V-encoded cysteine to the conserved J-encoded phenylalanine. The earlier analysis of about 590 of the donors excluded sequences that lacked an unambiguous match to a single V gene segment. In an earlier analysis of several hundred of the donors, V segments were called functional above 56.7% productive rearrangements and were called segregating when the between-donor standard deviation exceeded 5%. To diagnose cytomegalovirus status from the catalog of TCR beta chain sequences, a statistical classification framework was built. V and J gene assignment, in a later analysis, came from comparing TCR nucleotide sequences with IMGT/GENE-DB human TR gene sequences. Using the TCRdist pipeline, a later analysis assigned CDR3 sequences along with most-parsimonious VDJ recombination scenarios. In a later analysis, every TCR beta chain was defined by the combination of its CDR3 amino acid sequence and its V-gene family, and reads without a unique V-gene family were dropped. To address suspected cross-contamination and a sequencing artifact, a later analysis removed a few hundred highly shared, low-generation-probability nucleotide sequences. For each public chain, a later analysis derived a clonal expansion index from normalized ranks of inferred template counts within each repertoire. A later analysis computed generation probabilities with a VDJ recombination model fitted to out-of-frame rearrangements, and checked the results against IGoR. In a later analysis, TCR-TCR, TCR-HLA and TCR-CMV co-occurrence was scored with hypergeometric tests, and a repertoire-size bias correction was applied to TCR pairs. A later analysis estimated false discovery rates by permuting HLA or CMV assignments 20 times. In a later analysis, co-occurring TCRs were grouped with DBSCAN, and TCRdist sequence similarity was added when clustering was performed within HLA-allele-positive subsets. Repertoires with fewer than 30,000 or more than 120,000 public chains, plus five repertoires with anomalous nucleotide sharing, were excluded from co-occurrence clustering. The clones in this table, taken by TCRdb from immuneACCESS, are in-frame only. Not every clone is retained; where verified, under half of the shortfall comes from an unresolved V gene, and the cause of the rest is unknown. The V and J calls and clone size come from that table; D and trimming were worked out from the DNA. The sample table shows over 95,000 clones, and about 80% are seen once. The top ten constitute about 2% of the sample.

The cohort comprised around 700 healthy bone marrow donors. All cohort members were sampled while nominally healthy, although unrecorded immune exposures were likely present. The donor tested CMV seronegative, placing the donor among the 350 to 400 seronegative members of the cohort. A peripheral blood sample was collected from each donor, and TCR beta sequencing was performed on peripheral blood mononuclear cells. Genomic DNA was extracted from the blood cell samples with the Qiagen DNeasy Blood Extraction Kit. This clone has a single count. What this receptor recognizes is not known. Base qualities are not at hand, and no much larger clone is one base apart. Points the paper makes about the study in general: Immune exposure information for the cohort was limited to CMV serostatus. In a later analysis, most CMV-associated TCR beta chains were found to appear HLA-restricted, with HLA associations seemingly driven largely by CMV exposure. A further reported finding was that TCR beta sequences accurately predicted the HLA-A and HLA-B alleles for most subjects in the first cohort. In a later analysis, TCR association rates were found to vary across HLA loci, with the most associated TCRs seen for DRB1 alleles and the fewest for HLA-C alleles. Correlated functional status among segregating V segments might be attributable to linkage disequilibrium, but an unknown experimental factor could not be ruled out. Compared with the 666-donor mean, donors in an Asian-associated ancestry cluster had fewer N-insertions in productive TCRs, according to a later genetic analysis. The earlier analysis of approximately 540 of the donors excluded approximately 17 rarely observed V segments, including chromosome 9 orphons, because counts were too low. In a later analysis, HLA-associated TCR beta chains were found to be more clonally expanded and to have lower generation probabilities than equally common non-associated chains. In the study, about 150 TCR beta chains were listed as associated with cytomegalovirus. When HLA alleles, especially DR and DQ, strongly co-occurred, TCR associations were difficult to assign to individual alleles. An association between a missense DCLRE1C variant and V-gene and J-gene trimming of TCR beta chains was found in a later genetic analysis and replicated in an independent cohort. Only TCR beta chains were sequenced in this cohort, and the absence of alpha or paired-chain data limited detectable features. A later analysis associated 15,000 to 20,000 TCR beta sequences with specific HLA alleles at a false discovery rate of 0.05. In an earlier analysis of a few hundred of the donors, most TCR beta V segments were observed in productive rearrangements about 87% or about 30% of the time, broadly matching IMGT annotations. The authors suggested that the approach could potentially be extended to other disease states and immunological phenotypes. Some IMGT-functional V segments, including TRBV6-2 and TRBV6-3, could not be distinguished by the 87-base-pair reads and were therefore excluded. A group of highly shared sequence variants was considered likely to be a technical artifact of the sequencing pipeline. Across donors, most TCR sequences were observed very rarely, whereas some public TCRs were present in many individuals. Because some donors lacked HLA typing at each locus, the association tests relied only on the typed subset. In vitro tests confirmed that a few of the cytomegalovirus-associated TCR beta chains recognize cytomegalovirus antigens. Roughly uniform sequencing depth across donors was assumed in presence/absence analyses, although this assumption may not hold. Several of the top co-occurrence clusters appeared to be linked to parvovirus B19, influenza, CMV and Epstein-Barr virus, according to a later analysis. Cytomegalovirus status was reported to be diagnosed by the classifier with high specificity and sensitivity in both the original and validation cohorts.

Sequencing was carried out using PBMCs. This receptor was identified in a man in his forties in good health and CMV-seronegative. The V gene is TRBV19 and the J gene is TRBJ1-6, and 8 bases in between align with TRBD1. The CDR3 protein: CASSITTGAANSPLHF. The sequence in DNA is TGTGCCAGTAGTATCACGACAGGGGCGGCGAATTCACCCCTCCACTTT.